Detailed here is one T cell receptor beta chain. Antigen unknown. This entry belongs to a study of T cell repertoires in ileal Crohn's disease. Study as a whole: Postoperative therapy was given to about half: around 12 thiopurines, fewer than 20 anti-TNF agents.

Study-level results: Compared with non-smokers, active smokers at surgery showed more clonal expansions. The median delay to postoperative endoscopy was nearly seven months.

Time point in this sample: neoterminal ileum biopsy at postoperative endoscopy, about 6 months after surgery. The repertoire was sequenced with immunoSEQ multiplex PCR; TCRdb's copy has only in-frame clones and lacks some. The sample has 11,000 or so clones, about 82% seen once. The CDR3 spans 15 residues. The junction had 9 bases not matched to a gene; V was cut back by 6 bases and J by 4 bases. Germline V gene lookup returns CDR1 MNHEY and CDR2 SMNVEV (reference sequence). The receptor comes from an adult with Crohn's disease. Sequenced material: ileal tissue. This chain uses TRBV27 with TRBJ1-1; 9 bases align to TRBD1. As DNA, the CDR3 is TGTGCCAGCAGCCGGAGCGGGACAGGGAGCACTGAAGCTTTCTTT. It codes for CASSRSGTGSTEAFF.